Within the sample, the clone carrying this T cell receptor beta chain is large. Antigen unknown. The data derive from a study of the immune and genomic landscape of osteosarcoma. In the study overall: Patients had high-grade osteosarcoma, aged about 5-81 at diagnosis. Poor-risk disease predominated: roughly 73% unfavorable response, 60% to 70% deceased. Study observations and caveats: Reference clonality came from outside normal skin and healthy blood, not matched tissue. Immune-hot C3 tumors showed higher but still low clonality than cold C1.

Osteosarcoma specimens were post-treatment primary, local recurrence and metastasis tumors from poor-prognosis patients. Produced via immunoSEQ multiplex PCR; TCRdb's table is partial and in-frame only. The sample has several thousand clones, 65% to 80% seen once. The receptor comes from a human donor with osteosarcoma. Sequences were obtained from osteosarcoma tumor tissue from the lung.

The CDR3 DNA reads TGTGCCAGTACCGATATGGACAGCAATCAGCCCCAGCATTTT. This gives the protein CASTDMDSNQPQHF. The chain uses TRBV19 and TRBJ1-5, with D uncertain. Trimming took 7 bases from V and 1 from J, leaving 11 bases between them. Germline loops: CDR1 LNHDA, CDR2 SQIVND (reference sequence). The CDR3 loop spans 14 amino acids.